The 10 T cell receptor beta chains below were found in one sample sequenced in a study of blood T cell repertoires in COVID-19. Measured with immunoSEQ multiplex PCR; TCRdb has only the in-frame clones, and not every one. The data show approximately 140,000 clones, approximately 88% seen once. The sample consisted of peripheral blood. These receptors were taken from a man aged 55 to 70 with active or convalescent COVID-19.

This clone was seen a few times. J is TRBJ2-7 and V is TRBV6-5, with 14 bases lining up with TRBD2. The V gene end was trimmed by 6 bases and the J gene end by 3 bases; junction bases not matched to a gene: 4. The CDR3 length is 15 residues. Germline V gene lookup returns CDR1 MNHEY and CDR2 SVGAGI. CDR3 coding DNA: TGTGCCAGCAGGTTAGGACTAGCGGGAGGCTACGAGCAGTACTTC. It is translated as CASRLGLAGGYEQYF.

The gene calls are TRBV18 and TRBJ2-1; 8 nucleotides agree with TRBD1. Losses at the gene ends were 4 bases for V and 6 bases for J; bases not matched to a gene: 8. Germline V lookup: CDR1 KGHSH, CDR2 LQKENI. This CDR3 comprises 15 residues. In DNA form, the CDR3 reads TGTGCCAGCTCACGGCGACAGGGGAGGCCCAATGAGCAGTTCTTC. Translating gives CASSRRQGRPNEQFF.

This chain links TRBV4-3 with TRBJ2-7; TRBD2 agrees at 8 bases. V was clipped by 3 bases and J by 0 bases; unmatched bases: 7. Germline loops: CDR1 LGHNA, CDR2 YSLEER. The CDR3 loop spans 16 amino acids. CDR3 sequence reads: CASSHSTSDPSYEQYF. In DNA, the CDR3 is TGCGCCAGCAGCCATTCGACTAGCGACCCCTCCTACGAGCAGTACTTC.

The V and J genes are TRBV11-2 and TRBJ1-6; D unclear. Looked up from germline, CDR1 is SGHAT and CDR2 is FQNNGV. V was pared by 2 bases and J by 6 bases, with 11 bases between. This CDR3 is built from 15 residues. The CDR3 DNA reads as TGTGCCAGCAGCTTAAGTGGACGGGGTAATTCACCCCTCCACTTT. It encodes CASSLSGRGNSPLHF.

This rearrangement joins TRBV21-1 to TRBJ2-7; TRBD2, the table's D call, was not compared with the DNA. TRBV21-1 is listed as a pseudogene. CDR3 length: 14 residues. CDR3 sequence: CAISTLAGLLEQYF. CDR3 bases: TGTGCCATCAGTACTCTAGCGGGATTGCTCGAGCAGTACTTC.

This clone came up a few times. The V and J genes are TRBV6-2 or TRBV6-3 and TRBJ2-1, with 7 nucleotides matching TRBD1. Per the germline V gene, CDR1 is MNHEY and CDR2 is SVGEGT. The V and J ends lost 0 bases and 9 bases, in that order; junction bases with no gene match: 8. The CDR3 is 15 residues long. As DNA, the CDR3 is TGTGCCAGCAGTTACTCCCTTCACAGGGGAAGTGAGCAGTTCTTC. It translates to CASSYSLHRGSEQFF.

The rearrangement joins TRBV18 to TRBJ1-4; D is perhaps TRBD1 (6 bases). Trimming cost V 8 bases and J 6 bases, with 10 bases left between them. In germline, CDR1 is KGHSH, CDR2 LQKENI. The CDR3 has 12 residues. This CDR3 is CASTNRDEKLFF. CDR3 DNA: TGTGCCAGCACCAACAGGGATGAAAAACTGTTTTTT.

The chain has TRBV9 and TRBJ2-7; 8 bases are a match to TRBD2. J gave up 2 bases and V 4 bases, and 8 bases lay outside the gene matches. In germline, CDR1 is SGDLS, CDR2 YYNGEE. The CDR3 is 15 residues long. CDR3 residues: CASSPSSGPPYEQYF. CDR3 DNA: TGTGCCAGCAGCCCTTCTAGCGGGCCTCCCTACGAGCAGTACTTC.

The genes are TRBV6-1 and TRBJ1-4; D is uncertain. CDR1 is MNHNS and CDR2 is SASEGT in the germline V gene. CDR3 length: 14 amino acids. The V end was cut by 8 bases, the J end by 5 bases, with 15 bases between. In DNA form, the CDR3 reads TGTGCCAGCGCGTGGACTTCAGGAAATGAAAAACTGTTTTTT. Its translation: CASAWTSGNEKLFF.

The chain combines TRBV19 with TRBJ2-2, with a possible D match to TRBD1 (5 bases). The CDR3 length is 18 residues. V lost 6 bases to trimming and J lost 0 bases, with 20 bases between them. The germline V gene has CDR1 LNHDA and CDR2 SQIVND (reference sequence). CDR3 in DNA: TGTGCCAGTAGACGCCGTGTGGAAGGGGCTCCGAACACCGGGGAGCTGTTTTTT. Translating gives CASRRRVEGAPNTGELFF.